The next 7 T cell receptor beta chains were all read from a single sample in a study of T cell responses to AZD1222 COVID-19 vaccine. TCRdb's table, derived via immunoSEQ multiplex PCR, lists solely in-frame clones and lacks some. The sample contains 65,000 to 85,000 clones, 70% to 90% of which appear only once. Sequenced material: peripheral blood, taken on day 0 of AZD1222 vaccination. The receptors were sampled from an adult in good health.

The chain is built from TRBV5-1 and TRBJ1-2; D ambiguous. The CDR3 is 13 amino acids. Germline V gene sequence: CDR1 SGHRS, CDR2 YFSETQ. V was clipped by 0 bases and J by 6 bases, with 9 bases between them. The CDR3 here is CASSLGPTNGYTF. The CDR3 DNA is TGCGCCAGCAGCTTGGGACCGACCAATGGCTACACCTTC.

This chain connects TRBV24-1 to TRBJ2-1; D may be TRBD2 (5 bases). The germline V gene has CDR1 KGHDR and CDR2 SFDVKD. V was clipped by 3 bases and J by 8 bases, with 10 bases between them. The CDR3 has 13 residues. The CDR3 sequence: CATSDLGSDEQFF. In nucleotides, the CDR3 is TGTGCCACCAGTGATCTTGGTAGCGATGAGCAGTTCTTC.

The V and J genes are TRBV30 and TRBJ1-5, with no clear D. Germline lookup yields CDR1 GTSNPN and CDR2 SVGIG (reference sequence). The CDR3 extends over 15 amino acids. Trimming stripped 2 bases from V and 0 bases from J, with 11 bases between. The DNA for the CDR3 is TGTGCCTGGAGTCTGTCAGTGAATAGCAATCAGCCCCAGCATTTT. It translates to CAWSLSVNSNQPQHF.

This clone has just one count. The V call is TRBV27, the J call TRBJ2-2; 12 bases are a match to TRBD1. V dropped 6 bases and J dropped 7; count of bases not matched to a gene: 12. Germline V gene sequence: CDR1 MNHEY, CDR2 SMNVEV (reference sequence). The CDR3 is 17 residues long. The chain's CDR3 is CASRVRPGQGAVGELFF. CDR3 sequence (DNA): TGTGCCAGCAGGGTCCGCCCGGGACAGGGGGCGGTCGGGGAGCTGTTTTTT.

The chain recombines TRBV7-2 with TRBJ2-5; no definite D call. V was shortened by 5 bases and J by 5 bases, with 18 bases between the two germline ends. CDR1 and CDR2 (germline): SGHTA, FQGNSA. This CDR3 comprises 15 residues. CDR3 in DNA: TGTGCCAGCAGCCAGAATGGGCCCTTGGGGGAGACCCAGTACTTC. Translating gives CASSQNGPLGETQYF.

V is TRBV29-1 and J is TRBJ2-2; D is undetermined. The CDR3 has 14 amino acids. Germline assignment: CDR1 SQVTM and CDR2 ANQGSEA. The V and J ends lost 4 bases and 0 bases respectively, with 9 bases between them. The DNA of the CDR3 is TGCAGCGTTGGAAAGAATTCGAACACCGGGGAGCTGTTTTTT. This encodes CSVGKNSNTGELFF.

The J gene is TRBJ2-3, the V gene TRBV6-1, with 8 bases identical to TRBD2. The V gene's germline CDR1 is MNHNS and CDR2 SASEGT. The CDR3 totals 15 residues. V lost 2 bases and J lost 8; bases outside the gene matches: 9. This CDR3 is CASSEMGTSGTTQYF. The CDR3 region has the DNA TGTGCCAGCAGTGAAATGGGTACTAGCGGCACTACGCAGTATTTT.